This TCR beta chain originates from a study of PD-1 blockade in mismatch repair-deficient tumors. Study information: Enrolled about 2013-2017, patients had progressing, pretreated mismatch repair-deficient cancers of 12 types.

CDR3 length: 16 amino acids. From germline, CDR1 is SEHNR and CDR2 FQNEAQ (reference sequence). The J segment lost 7 bases and the V segment lost 6 bases, leaving 8 bases of the junction unmatched. Only in-frame clones appear in the TCRdb table, and some are missing; sequencing was by immunoSEQ multiplex PCR. The sample holds 130,000 or so clones, more than 85% seen once. PCR or immunohistochemistry showed mismatch repair deficiency in every enrolled patient. The TCR-sequenced patients were a few responders to pembrolizumab. The sequencing here drew on peripheral blood, taken 44 weeks after starting pembrolizumab. The TCR comes from an adult with mismatch repair-deficient cancer. This chain links TRBV7-9 with TRBJ2-1; 14 nucleotides align to TRBD2. CDR3 nucleotides: TGTGCCAGCAGTCTGACTAGCGGGAGGGAGAGGAATGAGCAGTTCTTC. Translated: CASSLTSGRERNEQFF.